The 3 T cell receptor beta chains in this list originate from one sample, sequenced in a study of Japanese encephalitis immunity and Zika vaccine responses (dated by TCRdb to about 2021). After labeling with CellTrace CFSE, PBMCs were cultured for 6 days in RPMI containing about 8% human serum along with peptide pools, each at about 1 ug/mL. On a BD FACSAria, proliferating CD4 T cells were sorted without fixation as live CD56-CD19-CD16-CD3+CD4+ CFSE-low cells. The receptor library was made with 5' RACE. The listed sequencing device is Illumina MiSeq. The public reads were reanalyzed by TCRdb: fastp trimming at Q25, MiXCR alignment, in-frame beta chains only. Records with the same CDR3 protein are collapsed into one entry carrying the most frequent genes and DNA. This sample lists about a thousand distinct CDR3 sequences; less than 3.5% were detected once. About a sixth of the sample lies in the top ten.

The sequences come from antigen-activated CD4+ T cells from blood, cultured, collected during a Zika inactivated vaccine study. Receptor source: an adult man who received an inactivated Zika virus vaccine.

This clonotype qualifies as large. This chain joins TRBV7-2 and TRBJ1-1; the D gene is possibly TRBD1 (5 bases). The CDR3 consists of 14 residues. Germline lookup yields CDR1 SGHTA and CDR2 FQGNSA. V was clipped by 5 bases and J by 0 bases, with 10 bases between them. CDR3 sequence (DNA): TGTGCCAGCAGCCTTACAGGCTTGAACACTGAAGCTTTCTTT. It codes for CASSLTGLNTEAFF.

This clonotype is medium-sized. This rearrangement joins TRBV7-2 to TRBJ2-5; D call uncertain. Germline CDR1 is SGHTA and CDR2 is FQGNSA. The V end was cut by 3 bases, the J end by 3 bases, with 8 bases between. The length of the CDR3 is 13 residues. The CDR3 DNA reads as TGTGCCAGCAGCTTGGGGTTCAAAGAGACCCAGTACTTC. Its protein is CASSLGFKETQYF.

Sample share makes this clonotype medium-sized (0.01 to 0.1%). The J gene is TRBJ2-6, the V gene TRBV7-2; D unresolved. V lost 4 bases and J lost 0, with 7 bases in between. The CDR3 is made up of 15 amino acids. Looked up from germline, CDR1 is SGHTA and CDR2 is FQGNSA. This CDR3 reads CASSSVHSGANVLTF. As DNA, the CDR3 is TGTGCCAGCAGCTCCGTCCACTCTGGGGCCAACGTCCTGACTTTC.